The 21 T cell receptor beta chains given below trace back to one sample, sequenced in a study of response to subunit inactivated influenza vaccine. TCRdb re-called the RT-PCR reads through MiXCR, storing one row per CDR3 protein. Of about 700,000 distinct CDR3 sequences in the sample, 12% to 15% were seen once. The input for sequencing was PBMCs from blood, taken roughly 15 days before vaccination. The origin of the receptors is a man aged 45-65 years who received an inactivated influenza vaccine.

This rearrangement joins TRBV6-2 or TRBV6-3 to TRBJ2-7; D remains unclear. Trimming stripped 5 bases from V and 0 bases from J, with 17 bases between. This CDR3 region has 16 residues. The V gene's germline CDR1 is MNHEY and CDR2 SVGEGT. The chain's CDR3 is CASSNPSDRRSYEQYF. The CDR3 DNA is TGTGCCAGCAGTAACCCTTCGGACCGACGCTCCTACGAGCAGTACTTC.

This rearrangement joins TRBV10-3 to TRBJ2-3, with TRBD2 matching 12 bases. The CDR3 consists of 17 residues. V dropped 0 bases and J dropped 7; count of bases not matched to a gene: 8. Per germline, CDR1 ENHRY and CDR2 SYGVKD. The CDR3 is CAISESGASGGANTQYF. For the CDR3, the DNA is TGTGCCATCAGTGAGTCCGGTGCTAGCGGGGGGGCGAATACGCAGTATTTT.

This chain links TRBV27 with TRBJ1-1; tentatively, D is TRBD1 (6 bases). This CDR3 comprises 12 residues. CDR1 is MNHEY and CDR2 is SMNVEV in the germline V gene (reference sequence). V lost 6 bases to trimming and J lost 8 bases, with 13 bases between them. The CDR3 sequence: CASRYREGEAFF. The DNA of the CDR3 is TGTGCCAGCAGGTACAGGGAGGGCGAAGCTTTCTTT.

The V gene is TRBV12-3 or TRBV12-4, the J gene TRBJ2-3; tentatively, D is TRBD1 (6 bases). V was clipped by 7 bases and J by 9 bases, with 11 bases between them. The CDR3 sequence is 11 residues long. In DNA form, the CDR3 reads TGTGCCAGCACCCTGGACAGAACGCAGTATTTT. Amino acid sequence: CASTLDRTQYF.

The genes are TRBV7-2 and TRBJ2-1; 7 bases agree with TRBD2. Germline V lookup: CDR1 SGHTA, CDR2 FQGNSA. Trimming cost V 1 base and J 4 bases; bases outside gene matches: 4. This CDR3 is built from 15 residues. CDR3 amino acids: CASSLVPGRYNEQFF. In nucleotides, the CDR3 is TGTGCCAGCAGCTTAGTGCCCGGGAGGTACAATGAGCAGTTCTTC.

The genes are TRBV7-9 and TRBJ2-2; D is perhaps TRBD1 (6 bases). Germline-derived CDR1 and CDR2 are SEHNR and FQNEAQ (reference sequence). CDR3 length: 12 amino acids. The CDR3 protein is CAKTGNTGELFF. CDR3 nucleotides: TGTGCGAAGACAGGGAACACCGGGGAGCTGTTTTTT.

This clonotype was detected only a few times. This sequence joins TRBV3-1 and TRBJ2-7, with D maybe TRBD1 (6 bases). Germline V gene sequence: CDR1 LGHDT, CDR2 YNNKEL (reference sequence). V was cut by 4 bases and J by 1 base, with 23 bases left in between. This CDR3 is built from 18 residues. The CDR3 DNA sequence: TGTGCCAGCAGCCGCCAAATCCCAAGGGGGATTCGATCCTACGAGCAGTACTTC. Protein product: CASSRQIPRGIRSYEQYF.

Regarding this clonotype: At one of its ends the junction is not consistent with the germline gene, which may arise from a read error. This CDR3 reads CAISPGLHFYEQYF. DNA of the CDR3: TGTGCCATCAGCCCCGGGCTCCACTTCTACGAGCAGTACTTC. The chain combines TRBV4-2 with TRBJ2-7; no clear D gene. The CDR3 contains 14 residues. The germline CDR1 and CDR2 sequences are LGHNA and YNFKEQ.

This clonotype was observed a single time. This chain connects TRBV20-1 to TRBJ2-5; 7 bases align to TRBD2. Per the germline V gene, CDR1 is DFQATT and CDR2 is SNEGSKA (reference sequence). With 3 bases clipped from V and 5 bases from J, the junction kept 9 bases outside the gene matches. CDR3 size: 14 residues. The CDR3 is CSARGQDGRETQYF. CDR3 sequence (DNA): TGCAGTGCTAGGGGGCAAGACGGGAGGGAGACCCAGTACTTC.

This clonotype was recorded many times. V is TRBV5-1 and J is TRBJ2-7; 8 positions agree with TRBD1. The CDR3 is made up of 16 amino acids. V lost 4 bases and J lost 5; bases outside the gene matches: 14. Germline V gives CDR1 SGHRS, CDR2 YFSETQ. CDR3 coding DNA: TGCGCCAGCAGCAGAGGACAGGGAGGAATTGGGGACGAGCAGTACTTC. Translating it yields CASSRGQGGIGDEQYF.

At least ten counts were recorded for this clonotype. This chain connects TRBV9 to TRBJ2-5; D might be TRBD2 (6 bases). Trimming shortened V by 4 bases and J by 5 bases, and 21 bases separated the two germline ends. Germline V gives CDR1 SGDLS, CDR2 YYNGEE. The length of the CDR3 is 16 residues. The CDR3 sequence is CASSPPGVGLLETQYF. CDR3 DNA sequence: TGTGCCAGCAGCCCCCCGGGGGTAGGGTTACTGGAGACCCAGTACTTC.

The chain carries TRBV10-2 and TRBJ2-2; maybe TRBD1 (6 bases). The CDR3 consists of 16 residues. Germline V lookup: CDR1 WSHSY, CDR2 SAAADI. The V and J ends lost 8 bases and 1 base respectively, with 17 bases between them. In DNA form, the CDR3 reads TGCGCCAGCGCCCTTTTGTTGACAGGGAACACCGGGGAGCTGTTTTTT. Translating it yields CASALLLTGNTGELFF.

This clonotype was counted between two and nine times. The chain couples TRBV18 to TRBJ2-3, with 7 positions matching TRBD2. Germline V gene data show CDR1 as KGHSH and CDR2 as LQKENI. The trim removed 1 base at V and 1 base at J, leaving 2 bases unmatched. The CDR3 sequence is 15 residues long. The CDR3 DNA reads TGTGCCAGCTCACCACTTCGGGAGGGCACAGATACGCAGTATTTT. Its translation: CASSPLREGTDTQYF.

This clonotype was recorded a few times. The V and J genes are TRBV6-1 and TRBJ2-1; no reliable D call. V gave up 1 base and J gave up 6 bases, with 10 bases separating them. The CDR3 has 14 residues. Germline V gene sequence: CDR1 MNHNS, CDR2 SASEGT. CDR3 in amino acids: CASSEGGVPNEQFF. The CDR3 region has the DNA TGTGCCAGCAGTGAAGGTGGGGTACCCAATGAGCAGTTCTTC.

This clonotype appeared a few times. This chain connects TRBV5-1 to TRBJ2-5; D is uncertain. The V end was cut by 0 bases, the J end by 3 bases, with 15 bases between. This CDR3 is 16 amino acids long. Looked up from germline, CDR1 is SGHRS and CDR2 is YFSETQ. The CDR3, as DNA: TGCGCCAGCAGCTTGGAACCCGCTGACTTCGAAGAGACCCAGTACTTC. It yields the protein CASSLEPADFEETQYF.

Of note for this clonotype: A read error may account for a junction end that differs from germline. This CDR3 is CASSLQGGNTICF. The CDR3 nucleotides are TGTGCCAGCAGTTTACAAGGGGGAAACACCATATGTTTT. The chain couples TRBV12-3 or TRBV12-4 to TRBJ1-3, with TRBD1 as a possible D gene (6 bases). The CDR3 spans 13 residues.

In its sample, this clonotype was seen many times. The chain's CDR3 is CASSPPGAKSYEQYF. In nucleotides, the CDR3 is TGCGCCAGCAGCCCACCGGGGGCCAAATCCTACGAGCAGTACTTC. The chain employs TRBV4-3 and TRBJ2-7; D tentatively fits TRBD1 or TRBD2 (6 bases each). The CDR3 runs to 15 residues. V lost 4 bases and J lost 1, with 14 bases in between. Looked up from germline, CDR1 is LGHNA and CDR2 is YSLEER.

In its sample, this clonotype was seen a few times. The DNA for the CDR3 is TGTGCCAGCAGCGGGGGAAGCGGGAGGTGGGAGCAGTACTTC. Translating gives CASSGGSGRWEQYF. The chain combines TRBV7-8 with TRBJ2-7; the match to TRBD2 covers 9 bases. CDR1 SGHVS and CDR2 FQNEAQ come from the germline V gene. The J segment lost 7 bases and the V segment lost 5 bases, leaving 9 bases of the junction unmatched. This CDR3 has 14 residues.

The genes are TRBV20-1 and TRBJ2-3, with 8 bases fitting TRBD2. The germline gives CDR1 DFQATT, CDR2 SNEGSKA (reference sequence). Germline trimming cut 2 bases from V and 4 bases from J; bases unmatched to any gene: 8. This CDR3 contains 15 residues. The CDR3 loop is CSARRRSGVSDTQYF. The CDR3 region has the DNA TGCAGTGCTAGACGCCGTAGCGGGGTGTCAGATACGCAGTATTTT.

This clonotype was counted only a few times. V usage is TRBV14 and J usage is TRBJ2-7, with 7 bases identical to TRBD2. The germline V gene has CDR1 SGHDN and CDR2 FVKESK. The CDR3 covers 16 residues. V lost 4 bases and J lost 4; bases outside the gene matches: 13. Written as DNA, the CDR3 is TGTGCCAGCAGCCCGTTGGGGAGGGAGGGCCGGTACGAGCAGTACTTC. Translation gives CASSPLGREGRYEQYF.

This chain uses TRBV12-3 or TRBV12-4 with TRBJ2-3; D not certain. This CDR3 is 11 amino acids long. Trimming cost V 8 bases and J 9 bases, with 12 bases left between them. CDR3 protein: CASDNYGTQYF. Here the CDR3 DNA reads TGTGCCAGCGATAACTATGGGACGCAGTATTTT.